This T cell receptor (beta chain) was sequenced for a study of T cells in Graves' hyperthyroidism and ophthalmopathy. Study-wide points: It was a median about 7.1 months before onset that the model predicted ophthalmopathy.

RNA transcripts were the template for amplifying TCR beta CDR3 regions. A set of HTBI primers served as the primers for a first-round RT-PCR of the TCR CDR3. TCRdb independently ran MiXCR on the multiplex PCR reads; one entry per CDR3 protein. This sample has 450,000 to 550,000 distinct CDR3 sequences, with approximately 24% found just once. Patients with ophthalmopathy all had a Clinical Activity Score of at least 3, a NOSPECS grade of at least 4 and duration under 3 months. Out of 10 ml of fresh peripheral blood came the PBMCs. In regard to this clonotype: The antigen remains unidentified. This CDR3 fails to terminate in the conserved phenylalanine or tryptophan, so it likely reflects a read error.

V was pared by 2 bases and J by 2 bases, with 4 bases of the junction left unmatched. From germline, CDR1 is MNHNS and CDR2 SASEGT. The CDR3 length is 15 residues. This TCR came from a woman aged 25 to 39 with Graves' ophthalmopathy. The J gene is TRBJ1-2, the V gene TRBV6-1; the match to TRBD1 covers 8 bases. Input material: blood. The CDR3 here is CASSEKDRANYGYTL. The CDR3, as DNA: TGTGCCAGCAGTGAAAAGGACAGGGCGAACTATGGCTACACCTTG.